This TCR beta chain was identified during a study of Graves' ophthalmopathy and Graves' hyperthyroidism. TCR beta CDR3 regions were amplified from RNA transcripts. An opening RT-PCR round employed HTBI primers and preceded a second-round multiplex PCR. MiXCR, run by TCRdb on the multiplex PCR reads, gives a single entry per CDR3 protein. The sample records a few hundred thousand distinct CDR3 sequences, 15% to 20% being singletons. This clonotype was counted many times. Antigen: not known. This CDR3 has 10 amino acids. Per germline, CDR1 WNHNN and CDR2 SYGVQD (reference sequence). Trimming removed 10 bases from V and 5 bases from J, with 6 bases in between. Among the hyperthyroidism patients, all were newly diagnosed, aged 18 to 65, with under 2 months' duration. The source of the PBMCs was roughly 10 ml of fresh peripheral blood. Whole-study findings and limits: Between ophthalmopathy and stable hyperthyroidism, a 13-signature model drew a separation with about 88% sensitivity and 81.08% specificity.

The sample taken for sequencing was peripheral blood. The genes are TRBV10-1 and TRBJ1-5; no reliable D call. This receptor was identified in an adult woman with stable Graves' hyperthyroidism. The chain's CDR3 is CATSYQPQHF. For the CDR3, the DNA is TGCGCCACCTCCTATCAGCCCCAGCATTTT.